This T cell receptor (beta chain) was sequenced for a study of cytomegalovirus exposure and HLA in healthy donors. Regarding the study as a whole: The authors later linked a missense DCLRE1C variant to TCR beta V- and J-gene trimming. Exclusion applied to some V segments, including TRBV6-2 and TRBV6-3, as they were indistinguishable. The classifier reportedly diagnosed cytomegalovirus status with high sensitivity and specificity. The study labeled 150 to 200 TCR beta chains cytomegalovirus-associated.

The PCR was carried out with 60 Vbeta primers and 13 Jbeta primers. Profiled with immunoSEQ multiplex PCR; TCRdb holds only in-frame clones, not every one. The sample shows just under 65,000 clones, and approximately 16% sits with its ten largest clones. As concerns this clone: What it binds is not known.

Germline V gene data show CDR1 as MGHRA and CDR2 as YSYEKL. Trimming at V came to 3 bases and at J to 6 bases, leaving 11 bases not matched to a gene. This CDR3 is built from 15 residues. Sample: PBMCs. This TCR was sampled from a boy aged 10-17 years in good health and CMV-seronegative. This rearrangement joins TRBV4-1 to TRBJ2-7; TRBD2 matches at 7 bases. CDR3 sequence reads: CASSHSTGGVAEQYF. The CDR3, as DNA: TGCGCCAGCAGCCACTCCACGGGAGGTGTCGCCGAGCAGTACTTC.